Presented here are 10 T cell receptor beta chains from one specimen sequenced in a study of blood T cell repertoires in COVID-19. The assay was immunoSEQ multiplex PCR, and TCRdb's table has in-frame clones only and misses some. The sample lists approximately 240,000 clones, around 87% occurring once. Sequenced input: PBMCs or T cells enriched from blood (not recorded which). These receptors were taken from a young woman with acute COVID-19.

This clone was observed once. The rearrangement joins TRBV19 to TRBJ2-3; TRBD2 matches 11 bases. CDR3 length equals 16 residues. The V and J ends lost 5 bases and 4 bases, in that order; junction bases with no gene match: 8. In germline, CDR1 is LNHDA, CDR2 SQIVND (reference sequence). The CDR3: CASSLHSGGASDTQYF. DNA of the CDR3: TGTGCCAGTAGTCTCCATAGCGGGGGGGCTTCAGATACGCAGTATTTT.

The chain employs TRBV7-2 and TRBJ2-7; no clear D. Germline V gives CDR1 SGHTA, CDR2 FQGNSA. There are 15 residues in the CDR3. The V end was cut by 6 bases, the J end by 6 bases, with 21 bases between. In DNA form, the CDR3 reads TGTGCCAGCAGTTCCCTTCAAGCGCACCTCCTCGAGCAGTACTTC. It specifies CASSSLQAHLLEQYF.

This chain uses TRBV7-8 with TRBJ1-3; unclear D gene. V was shortened by 0 bases and J by 7 bases, with 13 bases between the two germline ends. The CDR3 is made up of 15 amino acids. Germline assignment: CDR1 SGHVS and CDR2 FQNEAQ. DNA of the CDR3: TGTGCCAGCAGCTTAGCACGACCGGGTATGAACACCATATATTTT. Its protein product is CASSLARPGMNTIYF.

The CDR3 loop is CASSYRQGALETQYF. CDR3 nucleotides: TGTGCCAGCAGTTATAGACAGGGGGCATTGGAGACCCAGTACTTC. The chain carries TRBV28 and TRBJ2-5; TRBD1 aligns across 10 bases. The V gene's germline CDR1 is MDHEN and CDR2 SYDVKM. V trimming: 4 bases; J trimming: 5 bases; junction bases outside the gene matches: 7. The CDR3 spans 15 residues. The full variable domain, in which reference TRBV28 and TRBJ2-5 provide the parts outside the CDR3, is DVKVTQSSRYLVKRTGEKVFLECVQDMDHENMFWYRQDPGLGLRLIYFSYDVKMKEKGDIPEGYSVSREKKERFSLILESASTNQTSMYLCASSYRQGALETQYFGPGTRLLVL.

V gene TRBV28 combines with J gene TRBJ2-7; D is possibly TRBD2 (5 bases). V lost 6 bases and J lost 3, with 12 bases in between. The germline V gene encodes CDR1 MDHEN and CDR2 SYDVKM. CDR3 length: 13 amino acids. The CDR3 DNA is TGTGCCAGCAGGGCGGGCCTTTTCTACGAGCAGTACTTC. Its translation: CASRAGLFYEQYF.

The rearrangement links TRBV7-9 to TRBJ2-1; TRBD2 agrees at 14 bases. CDR1 and CDR2 from the germline V gene are SEHNR and FQNEAQ (reference sequence). This CDR3 spans 18 amino acids. Trimming at V came to 8 bases and at J to 7 bases, leaving 16 bases not matched to a gene. The CDR3 DNA sequence: TGTGCCAGCGGAACACCGGAAGGGACTAGCGGGAGTATGAATGAGCAGTTCTTC. Translating it yields CASGTPEGTSGSMNEQFF.

The chain links TRBV6-5 to TRBJ2-7, with 9 bases aligning to TRBD1. V shed 5 bases, J shed 7 bases, and the junction held 3 bases outside the gene matches. The CDR3 has 12 residues. The germline V gene encodes CDR1 MNHEY and CDR2 SVGAGI. CDR3 residues: CASSKTGGEQYF. The CDR3 coding sequence is TGTGCCAGCAGTAAGACAGGGGGAGAGCAGTACTTC.

The V and J genes are TRBV6-4 and TRBJ2-1; 10 bases fit TRBD2. Germline assignment: CDR1 MRHNA and CDR2 SNTAGT. The V gene end was trimmed by 2 bases and the J gene end by 4 bases; junction bases not matched to a gene: 2. CDR3 size: 15 residues. The CDR3 region has the DNA TGTGCCAGCAGTGACAGAGCGGGGGGGTACAATGAGCAGTTCTTC. This sequence encodes CASSDRAGGYNEQFF.

The chain recombines TRBV5-1 with TRBJ2-2; no firm D call. The CDR3 sequence is 16 residues long. Between the trimmed V and J ends, which lost 3 bases and 5 bases, there was a span of 17 bases. Germline V CDR1 and CDR2: SGHRS, YFSETQ. CDR3 DNA sequence: TGCGCCAGCAGCTCGAGCCCAACTCGATCTACCGGGGAGCTGTTTTTT. Residues: CASSSSPTRSTGELFF.

The chain employs TRBV6-5 and TRBJ2-2, with D perhaps TRBD2 (6 bases). Germline V gene lookup returns CDR1 MNHEY and CDR2 SVGAGI. V lost 5 bases and J lost 1, with 8 bases in between. CDR3 length equals 14 residues. The CDR3 region has the DNA TGTGCCAGCAGTCGGGGGAGGAACACCGGGGAGCTGTTTTTT. Protein product: CASSRGRNTGELFF.